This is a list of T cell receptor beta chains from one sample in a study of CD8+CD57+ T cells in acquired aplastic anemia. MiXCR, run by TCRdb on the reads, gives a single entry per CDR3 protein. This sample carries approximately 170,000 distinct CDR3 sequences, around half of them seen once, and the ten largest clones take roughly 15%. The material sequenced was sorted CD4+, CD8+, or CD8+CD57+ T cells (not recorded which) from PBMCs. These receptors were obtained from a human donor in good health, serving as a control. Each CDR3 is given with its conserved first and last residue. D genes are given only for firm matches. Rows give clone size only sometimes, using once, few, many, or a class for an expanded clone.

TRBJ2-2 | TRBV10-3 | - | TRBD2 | CAISLAGETGELFF | TGTGCCATCAGCTTAGCGGGAGAAACCGGGGAGCTGTTTTTT
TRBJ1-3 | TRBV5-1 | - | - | CANSFQGVGSTIYF | TGCGCCAACAGCTTCCAGGGTGTTGGAAGCACCATATATTTT
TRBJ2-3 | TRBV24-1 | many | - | CATSDSGAPDTQYF | TGTGCCACCAGTGATTCCGGGGCCCCAGATACGCAGTATTTT
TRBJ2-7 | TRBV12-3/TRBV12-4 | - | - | CASSLGGFGSYEQYF | TGTGCCAGCAGTTTAGGGGGATTTGGCTCCTACGAGCAGTACTTC
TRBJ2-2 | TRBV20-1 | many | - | CSARKVANTGELFF | TGCAGTGCTAGAAAGGTAGCGAACACCGGGGAGCTGTTTTTT
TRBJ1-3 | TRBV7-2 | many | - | CASSPGPSGNTIYF | TGTGCCAGCAGCCCCGGTCCCTCTGGAAACACCATATATTTT
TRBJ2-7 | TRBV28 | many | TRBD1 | CASSLTGTAAYEQYF | TGTGCCAGCAGTCTAACCGGGACAGCGGCCTACGAGCAGTACTTC
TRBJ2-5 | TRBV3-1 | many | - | CASSQAGFVDSQETQYF | TGTGCCAGCAGCCAAGCAGGGTTCGTCGATTCCCAAGAGACCCAGTACTTC
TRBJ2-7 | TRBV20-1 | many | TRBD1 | CSARTRDSPYEQYF | TGCAGTGCTAGGACCCGGGACAGTCCCTACGAGCAGTACTTC
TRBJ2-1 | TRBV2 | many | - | CASTMDYSYNEQFF | TGTGCCAGCACTATGGACTACTCCTACAATGAGCAGTTCTTC
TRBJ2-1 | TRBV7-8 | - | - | CASSLAGTYEQFF | TGTGCCAGCAGCTTAGCAGGGACCTACGAGCAGTTCTTC
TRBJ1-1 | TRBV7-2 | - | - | CASSSGLGQGSTEAFF | TGTGCCAGCAGCTCCGGGTTGGGTCAGGGGAGCACTGAAGCTTTCTTT
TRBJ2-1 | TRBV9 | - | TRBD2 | CASSLGLAGVNGQFF | TGTGCCAGCAGCCTGGGGCTAGCGGGGGTTAATGGGCAGTTCTTC
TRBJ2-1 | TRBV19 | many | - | CASSINTYNEQFF | TGTGCCAGTAGTATAAACACCTACAATGAGCAGTTCTTC
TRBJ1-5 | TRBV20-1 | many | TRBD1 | CSAREPTGVQPQHF | TGCAGTGCTAGAGAGCCTACAGGGGTGCAGCCCCAGCATTTT
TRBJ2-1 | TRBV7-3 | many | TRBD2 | CASSFSGSPPYNEQFF | TGTGCCAGCAGCTTTAGCGGGAGCCCACCCTACAATGAGCAGTTCTTC
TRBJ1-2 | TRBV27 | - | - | CASSTLEGGYYGYTF | TGTGCCAGCAGTACCCTTGAGGGGGGATATTATGGCTACACCTTC
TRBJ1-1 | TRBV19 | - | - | CASSRYPGTANTEAFF | TGTGCCAGTAGTAGATACCCCGGGACGGCGAACACTGAAGCTTTCTTT
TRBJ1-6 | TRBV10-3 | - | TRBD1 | CAITGQGESPLHF | TGTGCCATCACCGGACAGGGAGAATCACCCCTCCACTTT
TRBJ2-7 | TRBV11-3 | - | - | CASSRGGKGSHEQYF | TGTGCCAGCAGCCGGGGAGGCAAAGGGTCCCACGAGCAGTACTTC
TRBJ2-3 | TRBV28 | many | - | CASITGSGDTQYF | TGTGCCAGCATTACGGGGAGTGGCGATACGCAGTATTTT
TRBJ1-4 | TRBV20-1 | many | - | CSAREENPGEKLFF | TGCAGTGCTAGAGAGGAGAACCCCGGCGAAAAACTGTTTTTT
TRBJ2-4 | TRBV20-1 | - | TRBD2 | CSANDFGREENIQYF | TGCAGTGCTAATGACTTTGGGCGGGAGGAAAACATTCAGTACTTC
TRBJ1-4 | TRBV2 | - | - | CASTDWEKLFF | TGTGCCAGCACGGATTGGGAAAAACTGTTTTTT
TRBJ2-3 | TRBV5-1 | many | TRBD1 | CASSSTGTGGTDTQYF | TGCGCCAGCAGCTCCACCGGGACAGGGGGAACAGATACGCAGTATTTT
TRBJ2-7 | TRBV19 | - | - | CASSPPRTRNSSYEQYF | TGTGCCAGCAGCCCCCCGAGGACGAGGAACAGCTCCTACGAGCAGTACTTC
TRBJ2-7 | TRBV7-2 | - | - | CASSLAEGPRDGYEQYF | TGTGCCAGCAGCTTAGCGGAAGGGCCCAGGGATGGCTACGAGCAGTACTTC
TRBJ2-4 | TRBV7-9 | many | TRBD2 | CASSSTGGAKNIQYF | TGTGCCAGCAGCTCCACGGGAGGAGCCAAAAACATTCAGTACTTC
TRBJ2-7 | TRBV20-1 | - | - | CSARKQEYEQYF | TGCAGTGCTAGGAAGCAGGAGTACGAGCAGTACTTC
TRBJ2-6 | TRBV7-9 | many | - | CASSPWTQIRSGANVLTF | TGTGCCAGCAGCCCTTGGACCCAAATACGCTCTGGGGCCAACGTCCTGACTTTC
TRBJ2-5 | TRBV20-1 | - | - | CSARDPRGRETQYF | TGCAGTGCTAGAGACCCACGGGGCCGGGAGACCCAGTACTTC